What follows describes a single T cell receptor beta chain. The clone's antigen remains unknown. No quality values exist for individual bases; no much larger clone is one base distant. The sample's time point, from its label and the paper: baseline, week 1 (first vaccination visit). What the treatment or condition label conveys for this sample: pre-vaccination baseline after standard-of-care therapy. The donors had newly diagnosed IDH1-mutant astrocytomas of WHO grade 3 or 4 that showed loss of nuclear ATRX. The samples were drawn from NOA16, a multicentre, single-arm, open-label phase I trial in Germany that tested a mutant IDH1 peptide vaccine in humans for the first time. Blood drawn at visit V03 was used as the baseline sample for immunogenicity testing. Genomic DNA for TCRB sequencing was extracted from EDTA blood using the DNeasy Blood and Tissue Kit. The data belong to a study of a mutant IDH1 vaccine in newly diagnosed glioma listed by TCRdb under 2021. As for the study more broadly: The approximately 33 treated patients were approximately 62% male and around 40% female, with a mean age of approximately 38 years. Before enrollment, patients had received standard therapy of radiotherapy alone, temozolomide alone, or radiochemotherapy with temozolomide; most received the combination. Peripheral blood was drawn at six visits: V03 (baseline), V05, V07, V10, V12 and V13. For exploratory analyses, longitudinal TCRB deep sequencing was carried out in approximately 25 treated patients wherever samples were available.

Compared with germline, V lacks 4 bases and J lacks 7 bases; bases without a gene match: 4. CDR1 and CDR2 are read off the germline V gene (reference sequence) as LNHDA and SQIVND. The CDR3 covers 14 residues, taking in both the cysteine and the phenylalanine. The DNA shown is the 42-base CDR3, in frame from base 1. Overall study outcomes, separate from this receptor: The authors stated that sample limitations prevented analyses of patient blood samples from being reproduced. Pseudoprogression appeared unrelated to alterations in the top peripheral T cell clonotypes detected by TCRB sequencing. Immune responses induced by the vaccine were seen in roughly 95% of patients across multiple MHC alleles. Availability determined which PBMC samples were chosen for TCRB deep sequencing.

The library was made by the immunoSEQ multiplex PCR assay. Rearranged TCR beta chain sequences were amplified using the hsTCRB Kit according to the manufacturer's protocol. Sequencing of TCRB libraries was carried out on an Illumina MiSeq. Per the source publication's procedure: The proprietary platform of the kit vendor was used for demultiplexing, trimming and gene mapping. TCRdb carries this immuneACCESS record with in-frame sequences only. Its versions omit some clonotypes, under half of them owing to an unresolved V gene in the studies checked, with the rest unexplained. The DNA was the basis for D and trimming; V, J and clone size are from that table. The sample contains tens of thousands of clones, 86% of them found a single time. Clones ranked in the top ten supply less than 3% of the sample.

This sequence uses TRBV19 and TRBJ1-5; 10 central bases correspond to TRBD1. The TCR was taken from a man aged 35-49 years with glioma. The sequences come from PBMCs, collected from a glioma patient treated with radiotherapy, temozolomide or both. The bases are TGTGCCAGTAGTAGGGGGACAGGGGAACAGCCCCAGCATTTT. Its protein reads: CASSRGTGEQPQHF.